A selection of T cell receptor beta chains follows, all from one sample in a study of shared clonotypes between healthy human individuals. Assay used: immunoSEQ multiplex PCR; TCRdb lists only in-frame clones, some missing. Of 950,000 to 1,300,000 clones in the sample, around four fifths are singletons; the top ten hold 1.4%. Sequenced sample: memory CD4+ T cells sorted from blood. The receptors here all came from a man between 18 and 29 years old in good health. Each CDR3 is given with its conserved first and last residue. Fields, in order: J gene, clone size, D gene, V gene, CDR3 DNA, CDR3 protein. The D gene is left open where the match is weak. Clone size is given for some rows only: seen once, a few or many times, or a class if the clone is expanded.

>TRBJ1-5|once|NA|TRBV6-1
TGTGCCAGCAGTGAAGTACGCGATCAGCCCCAGCATTTT
CASSEVRDQPQHF
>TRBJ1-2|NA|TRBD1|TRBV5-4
TGTGCCAGCAGCACGGGACAGCCGCGCTATGGCTACACCTTC
CASSTGQPRYGYTF
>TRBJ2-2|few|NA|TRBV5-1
TGCGCCAGCAGCGGTTCGAACACCGGGGAGCTGTTTTTT
CASSGSNTGELFF
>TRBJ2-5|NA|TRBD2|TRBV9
TGTGCCAGCAGCCCCCGAGGAGCGGGGGGGCGGGAGACCCAGTACTTC
CASSPRGAGGRETQYF
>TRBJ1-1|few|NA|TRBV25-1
TGTGCCAGCACACAGAACACTGAAGCTTTCTTT
CASTQNTEAFF
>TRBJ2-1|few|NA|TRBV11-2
TGTGCCAGCAGCCCGGGGTTAGGGGCGCTCTTC
CASSPGLGALF
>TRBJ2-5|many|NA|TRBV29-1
TGCAGCGTTGATGGTGTTAGCAGAGAGACCCAGTACTTC
CSVDGVSRETQYF
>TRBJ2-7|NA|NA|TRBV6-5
TGTGCCAGCACCGGGGCCGGCTACGAGCAGTACTTC
CASTGAGYEQYF
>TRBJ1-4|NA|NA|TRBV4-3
TGCGCCAGCAGCCAAGGATACAGTTCAACTAATGAAAAACTGTTTTTT
CASSQGYSSTNEKLFF
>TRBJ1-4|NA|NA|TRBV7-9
TGTGCCAGCAGCCCGAACAGGGTGGGGAATGAAAAACTGTTTTTT
CASSPNRVGNEKLFF
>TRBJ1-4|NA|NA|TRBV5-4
TGTGCCAGCAGCTTTGAAGAACCGGATCCAACTAATGAAAAACTGTTTTTT
CASSFEEPDPTNEKLFF
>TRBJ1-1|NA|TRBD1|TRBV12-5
TGTGCTAGTGGTTTGACGGGACAGGCTTCCGAAGCTTTCTTT
CASGLTGQASEAFF
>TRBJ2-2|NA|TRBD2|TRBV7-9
TGTGCCAGCAGCAGAAGCGGGGCGAACACCGGGGAGCTGTTTTTT
CASSRSGANTGELFF
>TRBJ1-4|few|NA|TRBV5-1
TGCGCCAGCAGCTTTGACGGGGCAACTAATGAAAAACTGTTTTTT
CASSFDGATNEKLFF
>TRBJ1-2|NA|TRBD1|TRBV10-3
TGTGCCATCAGCGGACAGGAAAACTATGGCTACACCTTC
CAISGQENYGYTF
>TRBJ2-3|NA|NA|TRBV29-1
TGCAGCGTCGTCAGCTACGGTTCCACAGATACGCAGTATTTT
CSVVSYGSTDTQYF
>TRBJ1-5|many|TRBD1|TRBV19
TGTGCCAGTAGTCAGGGGGCAGGTCAGCCCCAGCATTTT
CASSQGAGQPQHF
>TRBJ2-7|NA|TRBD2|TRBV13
TGTGCCAGCAGCTGGGGACTAGCGAGAGAGTACGAGCAGTACTTC
CASSWGLAREYEQYF
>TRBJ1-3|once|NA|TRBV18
TGTGCCAGCTCACCACCCCGGACGGCGGCTGGAAACACCATATATTTT
CASSPPRTAAGNTIYF
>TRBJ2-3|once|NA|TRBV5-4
TGTGCCAGCAGCTTCCCAGGACTTTACACAGATACGCAGTATTTT
CASSFPGLYTDTQYF
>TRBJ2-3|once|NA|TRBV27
TGTGCCAGCCCGACAGGGGGAGACCTAGCGGGACCCTGCACAGATACGCAGTATTTT
CASPTGGDLAGPCTDTQYF
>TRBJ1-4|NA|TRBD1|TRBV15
TGTGCCACCAGCAAGAGGACAGGGGAAACTAATGAAAAACTGTTTTTT
CATSKRTGETNEKLFF
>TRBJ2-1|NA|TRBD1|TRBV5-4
TGTGCCAGCAGCTTGGGTGGGACAGGGTTGAATGAGCAGTTCTTC
CASSLGGTGLNEQFF
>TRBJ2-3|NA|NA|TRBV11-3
TGTGCCAGCAGTGGGCAGGGGGGGCTAGGAGATACGCAGTATTTT
CASSGQGGLGDTQYF
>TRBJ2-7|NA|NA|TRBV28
TGTGCCAGCAGTTTAGGGATATACGAGCAGTACTTC
CASSLGIYEQYF
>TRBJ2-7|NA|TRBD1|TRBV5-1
TGCGCCAGCAGCTTACAGGGGGCAGTCATCTACGAGCAGTACTTC
CASSLQGAVIYEQYF
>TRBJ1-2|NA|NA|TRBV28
TGTCGCGACTATGGCTACACCTTC
CRDYGYTF
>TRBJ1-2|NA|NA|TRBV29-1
TGCAGCGCCGAGTGGGGGGTGGGTGGCTACACCTTC
CSAEWGVGGYTF
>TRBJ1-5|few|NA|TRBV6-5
TGTGCCAGCCTCCCCGGTCAGCATCAGCCCCAGCATTTT
CASLPGQHQPQHF
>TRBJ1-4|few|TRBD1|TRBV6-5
TGTGCCAGCAGGATTACAGGGGCAACTAATGAAAAACTGTTTTTT
CASRITGATNEKLFF
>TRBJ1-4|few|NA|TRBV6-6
TGTGCCAGCAGATCACGAGGGTCAGGGTATGAAAAACTGTTTTTT
CASRSRGSGYEKLFF